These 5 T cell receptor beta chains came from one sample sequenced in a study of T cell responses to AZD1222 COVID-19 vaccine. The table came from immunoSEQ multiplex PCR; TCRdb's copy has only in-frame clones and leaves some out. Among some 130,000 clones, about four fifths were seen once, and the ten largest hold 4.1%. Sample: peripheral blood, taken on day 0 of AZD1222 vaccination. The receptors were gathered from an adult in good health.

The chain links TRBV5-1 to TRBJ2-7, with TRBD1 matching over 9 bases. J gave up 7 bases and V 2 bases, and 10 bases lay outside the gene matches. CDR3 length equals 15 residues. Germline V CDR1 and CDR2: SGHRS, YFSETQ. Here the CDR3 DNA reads TGCGCCAGCAGCTTCACAGGGGGCCGACAGGGAGAGCAGTACTTC. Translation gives CASSFTGGRQGEQYF.

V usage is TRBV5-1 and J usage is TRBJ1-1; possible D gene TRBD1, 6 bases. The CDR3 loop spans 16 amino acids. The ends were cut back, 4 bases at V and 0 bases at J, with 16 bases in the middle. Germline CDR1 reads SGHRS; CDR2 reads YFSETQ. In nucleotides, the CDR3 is TGCGCCAGCAGCCCAGGGGACATCTCTGTGAACACTGAAGCTTTCTTT. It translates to CASSPGDISVNTEAFF.

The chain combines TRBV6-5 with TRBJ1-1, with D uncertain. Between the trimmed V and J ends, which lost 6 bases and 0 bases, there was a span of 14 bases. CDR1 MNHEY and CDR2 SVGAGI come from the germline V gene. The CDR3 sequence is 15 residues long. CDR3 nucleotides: TGTGCCAGCAGGGTCAATGAAGCCATGAACACTGAAGCTTTCTTT. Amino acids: CASRVNEAMNTEAFF.

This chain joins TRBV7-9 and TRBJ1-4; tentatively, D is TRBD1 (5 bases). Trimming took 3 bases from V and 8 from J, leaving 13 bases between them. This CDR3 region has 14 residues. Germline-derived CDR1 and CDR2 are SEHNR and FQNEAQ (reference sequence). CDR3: CASSLAGTREKLFF. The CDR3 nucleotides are TGTGCCAGCAGCTTGGCAGGGACGCGGGAAAAACTGTTTTTT.

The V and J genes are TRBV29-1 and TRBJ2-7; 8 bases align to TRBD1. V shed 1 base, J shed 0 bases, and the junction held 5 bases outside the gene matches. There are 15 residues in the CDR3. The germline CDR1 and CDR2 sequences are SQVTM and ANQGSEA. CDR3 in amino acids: CSVEVAQGASYEQYF. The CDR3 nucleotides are TGCAGCGTTGAAGTCGCCCAGGGGGCCTCCTACGAGCAGTACTTC.